The clone carrying this T cell receptor beta chain was seen more than once but under ten times. A read error may produce the germline difference seen at one junction end. The data were obtained in a study of T cells in Graves' hyperthyroidism and ophthalmopathy. RNA transcripts were the template for amplifying TCR beta CDR3 regions. When the TCR CDR3 underwent first-round RT-PCR, the HTBI primer set was used. TCRdb passed the multiplex PCR reads through MiXCR, listing each CDR3 protein once. The data show roughly 800,000 distinct CDR3 sequences, roughly 37% seen once. The TCR originated in a man between 18 and 35 years old with Graves' hyperthyroidism. Source material: blood.

CDR3 amino acids: CASSYDRVNSPLHF. In DNA form, the CDR3 reads TGTGCCAGCAGCTACGACAGGGTTAATTCACCCCTCCACTTT. V and J are TRBV5-1 and TRBJ1-6; 7 bases line up with TRBD1. The length of the CDR3 is 14 residues. Germline assignment: CDR1 SGHRS and CDR2 YFSETQ. Full variable domain (rest looked up from reference TRBV5-1 and TRBJ1-6): KAGVTQTPRYLIKTRGQQVTLSCSPISGHRSVSWYQQTPGQGLQFLFEYFSETQRNKGNFPGRFSGRQFSNSRSEMNVSTLELGDSALYLCASSYDRVNSPLHFGNGTRLTVT.